The present T cell receptor (beta chain) was sequenced within a study of human T cells and chemical hapten exposure. On the study more broadly: 2% DPC was applied to 2 cm by 2 cm of upper inner arm skin for sensitization.

Germline CDR1 and CDR2: GTSNPN and SVGIG (reference sequence). V shed 4 bases and J shed 1 base, with 23 bases lying between them. The CDR3 contains 17 residues. Specified time point: pre-sensitization, week 0. The treatment: therapeutic diphenylcyclopropenone sensitization with weekly scalp DPC. TCRdb ran MiXCR on the RACE reads and lists one entry per CDR3 protein. The profile shows approximately 60,000 distinct CDR3 sequences, around 11% of them singletons. The sequencing used whole blood, collected in connection with sensitization to the hapten diphenylcyclopropenone (DPC). The gene calls are TRBV30 and TRBJ2-7, with D possibly being TRBD2 (6 bases). This TCR came from a woman in her thirties or forties with alopecia areata. Some clones in this sample may be carry-over from other donors' samples. CDR3 sequence reads: CAWKPWGGRLDSYEQYF. CDR3 DNA: TGTGCCTGGAAACCTTGGGGAGGCAGACTCGATTCCTACGAGCAGTACTTC.